What follows are 22 T cell receptor beta chains derived from one specimen sequenced in a study of blood T cell repertoires in COVID-19. Produced via immunoSEQ multiplex PCR; TCRdb's table is partial and in-frame only. Of around 150,000 clones in the sample, over 65% were seen once. The specimen sequenced was peripheral blood. These receptors were collected from a man between 60 and 75 years old with acute or convalescent COVID-19.

The chain carries TRBV25-1 and TRBJ1-3; no reliable D call. Trimming cost V 4 bases and J 0 bases, with 13 bases left between them. Germline V gene sequence: CDR1 MGHDK, CDR2 SYGVNS. The CDR3 spans 16 residues. The CDR3, as DNA: TGTGCCAGCAGTGCACCCGGACTGGCCTCTGGAAACACCATATATTTT. Translation gives CASSAPGLASGNTIYF.

The rearrangement links TRBV5-8 to TRBJ2-6; D uncertain. Germline V gene lookup returns CDR1 SGHTS and CDR2 YDEGEE. V lost 6 bases and J lost 3, with 22 bases in between. CDR3 size: 18 residues. The CDR3 loop is CASNPGGLLTDGANVLTF. The CDR3 DNA reads TGTGCCAGCAACCCCGGTGGCCTACTAACGGATGGGGCCAACGTCCTGACTTTC. The full variable domain, completed using reference TRBV5-8 and TRBJ2-6, is EAGVTQSPTHLIKTRGQQATLRCSPISGHTSVYWYQQALGLGLQFLLWYDEGEERNRGNFPPRFSGRQFPNYSSELNVNALELEDSALYLCASNPGGLLTDGANVLTFGAGSRLTVL.

In nucleotides, the CDR3 is TGTGCCAGCAGGGGGACAGGGAACTATGGCTACACCTTC. It is translated as CASRGTGNYGYTF. The chain is built from TRBV9 and TRBJ1-2; 9 nucleotides match TRBD1. Germline CDR1 and CDR2: SGDLS and YYNGEE. V lost 5 bases and J lost 2; bases outside the gene matches: 1. This CDR3 spans 13 amino acids.

The chain links TRBV7-3 to TRBJ2-7; a possible D gene is TRBD1 (6 bases). The CDR3 is 12 amino acids. V gave up 5 bases and J gave up 2 bases, with 7 bases separating them. Per germline, CDR1 SGHTA and CDR2 FQGTGA. The CDR3 DNA sequence: TGTGCCAGCAGCGGACAGCCCTACGAGCAGTACTTC. Amino acids: CASSGQPYEQYF.

The chain has TRBV5-6 and TRBJ2-1; 14 bases are shared with TRBD2. With 9 bases clipped from V and 6 bases from J, the junction kept 5 bases outside the gene matches. This CDR3 has 14 residues. Per the germline V gene, CDR1 is SGHDT and CDR2 is YYEEEE. This chain's CDR3 is CATAGLAGGNEQFF. The CDR3 DNA follows: TGTGCCACGGCCGGACTAGCGGGGGGCAATGAGCAGTTCTTC.

In this sample, this clone turned up once. This rearrangement joins TRBV5-1 to TRBJ2-7; D unresolved. The CDR3 runs to 14 residues. Trimming pared 0 bases from V and 2 bases from J, leaving 9 bases between. In germline, CDR1 is SGHRS, CDR2 YFSETQ. CDR3 in amino acids: CASSLDSRPYEQYF. CDR3 DNA sequence: TGCGCCAGCAGCTTGGACTCCCGCCCCTACGAGCAGTACTTC.

This clone has only one observation. J is TRBJ1-4 and V is TRBV28; 9 nucleotides align to TRBD1. The CDR3 totals 15 residues. Germline CDR1 MDHEN, CDR2 SYDVKM. V was pared by 5 bases and J by 7 bases, with 8 bases of the junction left unmatched. The CDR3 sequence: CASSDRDRATEKLFF. CDR3 sequence (DNA): TGTGCCAGCAGTGACCGGGACAGGGCGACTGAAAAACTGTTTTTT.

The chain links TRBV19 to TRBJ1-2; the D is unclear. CDR3 length: 14 amino acids. V lost 5 bases, J lost 1 base, and 11 bases lay in between. CDR1 is LNHDA, CDR2 SQIVND, per germline (reference sequence). The CDR3 nucleotides read TGTGCCAGTAGTGGACCGGGAGATAACTATGGCTACACCTTC. It translates to CASSGPGDNYGYTF.

The chain has TRBV2 and TRBJ1-2, with D uncertain. Looked up from germline, CDR1 is SNHLY and CDR2 is FYNNEI. CDR3 length equals 15 residues. V was pared by 2 bases and J by 4 bases, with 14 bases between. CDR3 sequence reads: CASSEMEGELYGYTF. The CDR3, as DNA: TGTGCCAGCAGTGAAATGGAGGGCGAGCTCTATGGCTACACCTTC.

The J gene is TRBJ1-1, the V gene TRBV7-9, with D possibly being TRBD1 (6 bases). The ends were cut back, 2 bases at V and 3 bases at J, with 13 bases in the middle. The CDR3 has 15 amino acids. Germline-derived CDR1 and CDR2 are SEHNR and FQNEAQ (reference sequence). CDR3 nucleotide sequence: TGTGCCAGCAGCTTAAGGAACAGGGCGGACACTGAAGCTTTCTTT. It specifies CASSLRNRADTEAFF. The full variable domain, with the rest looked up from reference TRBV7-9 and TRBJ1-1, is DTGVSQNPRHKITKRGQNVTFRCDPISEHNRLYWYRQTLGQGPEFLTYFQNEAQLEKSRLLSDRFSAERPKGSFSTLEIQRTEQGDSAMYLCASSLRNRADTEAFFGQGTRLTVV.

The gene calls are TRBV5-5 and TRBJ2-1; unclear D gene. The CDR3 contains 13 residues. V lost 0 bases and J 3 bases, leaving 4 bases between the germline ends. CDR1 SGHKS and CDR2 YYEKEE come from the germline V gene (reference sequence). The CDR3 protein is CASSLGLYNEQFF. CDR3 nucleotide sequence: TGTGCCAGCAGCTTGGGACTCTACAATGAGCAGTTCTTC.

A few counts support this clone. This chain joins TRBV11-2 and TRBJ2-2; no reliable D call. Germline lookup yields CDR1 SGHAT and CDR2 FQNNGV. There are 14 residues in the CDR3. Trimming stripped 2 bases from V and 3 bases from J, with 7 bases between. The CDR3 is CASSLSRDTGELFF. DNA of the CDR3: TGTGCCAGCAGCTTAAGTCGGGACACCGGGGAGCTGTTTTTT. Based on the CDR3 plus reference TRBV11-2 and TRBJ2-2, the full variable domain is EAGVAQSPRYKIIEKRQSVAFWCNPISGHATLYWYQQILGQGPKLLIQFQNNGVVDDSQLPKDRFSAERLKGVDSTLKIQPAKLEDSAVYLCASSLSRDTGELFFGEGSRLTVL.

The V gene is TRBV5-1, the J gene TRBJ2-1, with 8 bases fitting TRBD2. CDR3 length: 15 residues. The ends lost 4 bases at V and 6 bases at J; junction bases unmatched: 9. Germline CDR1 SGHRS, CDR2 YFSETQ. This CDR3 is CASSPLAGLGNEQFF. CDR3 DNA sequence: TGCGCCAGCAGCCCCCTGGCGGGACTAGGCAATGAGCAGTTCTTC.

The gene calls are TRBV27 and TRBJ2-1, with D possibly being TRBD2 (6 bases). Germline CDR1 and CDR2: MNHEY and SMNVEV (reference sequence). The CDR3 totals 17 residues. V was clipped by 0 bases and J by 5 bases, with 17 bases between them. The CDR3 region is CASSLSRDWRGNNEQFF. DNA for the CDR3: TGTGCCAGCAGTTTATCCCGCGATTGGAGGGGAAACAATGAGCAGTTCTTC.

The chain is built from TRBV7-9 and TRBJ1-4; 9 nucleotides line up with TRBD1. V trimming: 2 bases; J trimming: 7 bases; junction bases outside the gene matches: 11. This CDR3 is 17 amino acids long. Germline V gene sequence: CDR1 SEHNR, CDR2 FQNEAQ (reference sequence). For the CDR3, the DNA is TGTGCCAGCAGCTTAAAGAAGGCCGGGACAGGGTCTGAAAAACTGTTTTTT. This gives the protein CASSLKKAGTGSEKLFF.

This clone was observed a few times. This chain uses TRBV27 with TRBJ2-2, with unresolved D. CDR3 length: 18 amino acids. Trimming left V 6 bases short and J 6 bases short, with 26 bases between. From germline, CDR1 is MNHEY and CDR2 SMNVEV (reference sequence). In nucleotides, the CDR3 is TGTGCCAGCAGCCCAACGGATCTCGGGTTTATGCGCCCCGGGGAGCTGTTTTTT. Translation gives CASSPTDLGFMRPGELFF.

This chain joins TRBV5-1 and TRBJ1-4, with a possible D match to TRBD1 (6 bases). This CDR3 spans 14 amino acids. The ends were cut back, 4 bases at V and 10 bases at J, with 17 bases in the middle. Looked up from germline, CDR1 is SGHRS and CDR2 is YFSETQ. CDR3 bases: TGCGCCAGCAGCCTCGGGACAAGGGACGGAAAACTGTTTTTT. Translation gives CASSLGTRDGKLFF.

In this sample, this clone turned up once. The junction departs from the called germline gene at one end, perhaps through a read error. CDR3 amino acids: CASSYGTAINF. The CDR3 DNA reads as TGTGCCAGCAGTTACGGGACAGCCATAAATTTT. The rearrangement joins TRBV6-5 to TRBJ2-3; 7 bases fit TRBD1. Germline values: CDR1 MNHEY, CDR2 SVGAGI. The CDR3 consists of 11 residues.

J is TRBJ1-1 and V is TRBV4-3; possibly TRBD1 for D (5 bases). V shed 1 base and J shed 5 bases, with 14 bases lying between them. CDR3 length: 15 residues. Looked up from germline, CDR1 is LGHNA and CDR2 is YSLEER. The CDR3 DNA reads TGCGCCAGCAGCCAAGTGGCAGGGCTTAGTACTGAAGCTTTCTTT. The encoded protein is CASSQVAGLSTEAFF.

V is TRBV7-2 and J is TRBJ2-7, with D unclear. The CDR3 is made up of 11 amino acids. From germline, CDR1 is SGHTA and CDR2 FQGNSA. The germline V and J ends were trimmed by 5 bases and 2 bases, with 4 bases remaining between them. The CDR3 loop is CASSPAYEQYF. The CDR3 DNA follows: TGTGCCAGCAGCCCTGCCTACGAGCAGTACTTC. The whole variable domain, filled in from reference TRBV7-2 and TRBJ2-7, reads GAGVSQSPSNKVTEKGKDVELRCDPISGHTALYWYRQSLGQGLEFLIYFQGNSAPDKSGLPSDRFSAERTGGSVSTLTIQRTQQEDSAVYLCASSPAYEQYFGPGTRLTVT.

V gene TRBV6-4 combines with J gene TRBJ2-7, with a tentative D call TRBD1 (6 bases). This CDR3 comprises 13 residues. From germline, CDR1 is MRHNA and CDR2 SNTAGT. The ends were cut back, 5 bases at V and 4 bases at J, with 12 bases in the middle. The CDR3 DNA follows: TGTGCCAGCAGTAGACAGGACGGTTACGAGCAGTACTTC. Amino acids: CASSRQDGYEQYF.

The chain combines TRBV5-5 with TRBJ2-1, with 12 bases that match TRBD2. The V and J ends lost 4 bases and 8 bases, in that order; junction bases with no gene match: 7. The CDR3 runs 15 residues. Germline-derived CDR1 and CDR2 are SGHKS and YYEKEE (reference sequence). CDR3 sequence (DNA): TGTGCCAGCAGCATCCTAGCGGGGGGGCGTTATGAGCAGTTCTTC. It specifies CASSILAGGRYEQFF.